The present T cell receptor beta chain was sequenced within a study of blood T cell repertoires in COVID-19 (dated by TCRdb to about 2020). Describing the broader study: Samples covering the acute and convalescent phases of COVID-19 were provided by collaborators in the United States, Italy and Spain. The prospective study material was composed of cDNA or gDNA derived from T cells, B-cell-depleted T cells, or PBMCs. The dataset comprised deeply sampled blood TCRbeta repertoires from subjects exposed to, actively infected with, or recovered from COVID-19. The samples were drawn from two sources: the first 160 participants of the ongoing ImmuneRACE study, and 1,254 subjects contributed by 6 global collaborators. The repertoires were released in a freely available public database meant as a resource for research on the immune response to SARS-CoV-2. Sample metadata almost always included a de-identified subject ID, COVID-19 status, age in years and sex. Where available, HLA class I and class II types were taken from metadata supplied by the sample provider and were not determined by assay-based typing.

Germline trimming amounts to 8 bases on V and 3 bases on J, with 6 as the count of junction bases outside the gene matches. The CDR3, cysteine through phenylalanine, is 13 amino acids long. Only the CDR3 DNA is retained, 39 bases long and in frame from the first base. Another Seattle source contributed samples from volunteer blood donors who had recovered from COVID-19. The collaborating institutions used their own protocols to collect whole blood in K2EDTA tubes. Collaborator samples were shipped for TCRbeta analysis as frozen whole blood, isolated PBMCs, or DNA extracted from either sample type. General conclusions and limits of the study: The amount of clinical and demographic metadata varied by source and participant and was provided uncurated.

TCRbeta CDR3 regions were amplified from genomic DNA by means of the immunoSEQ Assay, a bias-controlled multiplex PCR. For the original study's pipeline: The number of nucleated cells in each sample was estimated by amplification of reference gene primers within the assay. Sequence reads were collapsed and filtered to measure the absolute abundance of every unique TCRbeta CDR3 rearrangement. For each sample, productive Simpson clonality was calculated by taking the square root of Simpson's diversity index across productive rearrangements. TCRdb stores this immuneACCESS table with in-frame sequences only. Part of the clones is absent; in the studies checked, under half of the shortfall reflects unresolved V genes, and no reason is known for the rest. The V and J calls and the clone size are those of that table, but D and trimming were determined from the DNA. The sample table lists some 230,000 clones, roughly 90% of them with a count of one. The ten largest clones add up to over 2% of the sample.

Points on this clone: The antigen it binds to is not known. The record has no base qualities; no much larger clone is one base away.

The chain couples TRBV12-3 or TRBV12-4 to TRBJ2-7, and 8 bases in between align with TRBD1. The clonotype originates from a man aged 30 to 45 who had recovered from COVID-19. Sequencing was carried out using peripheral blood. The CDR3 loop reads CASGWDRRYEQYF. The sequenced DNA is TGTGCCAGCGGGTGGGACAGGCGCTACGAGCAGTACTTC.